These 18 T cell receptor beta chains were sequenced from one sample in a study of T cell repertoires in ileal Crohn's disease. Specified time point: neoterminal ileum biopsy at postoperative endoscopy, about 6 months after surgery. Sequencing used immunoSEQ multiplex PCR; TCRdb keeps in-frame clones, though not all of them. Among about 3,900 clones listed, roughly 85% were seen once. The source material was ileal tissue. These receptors all come from an adult with Crohn's disease.

The chain combines TRBV6-5 with TRBJ2-3; tentative D call: TRBD1 (6 bases). CDR1 and CDR2 (germline): MNHEY, SVGAGI. Trimming shortened V by 11 bases and J by 2 bases, and 17 bases separated the two germline ends. The CDR3 is made up of 14 amino acids. CDR3 region: CAVRLGAYTDTQYF. The DNA for the CDR3 is TGTGCCGTTCGACTGGGGGCCTACACAGATACGCAGTATTTT.

The chain joins TRBV15 to TRBJ2-7, with D tentatively TRBD1 (6 bases). The length of the CDR3 is 15 residues. Germline CDR1 reads LNHNV; CDR2 reads YYDKDF (reference sequence). Trimming pared 0 bases from V and 3 bases from J, leaving 12 bases between. CDR3 in DNA: TGTGCCACCAGCAGAGATCCCACAGGGTTCTACGAGCAGTACTTC. It yields the protein CATSRDPTGFYEQYF.

The chain carries TRBV19 and TRBJ2-7, with 7 bases identical to TRBD1. Trimming took 5 bases from V and 1 from J; bases not matched to a gene: 8. Per the germline V gene, CDR1 is LNHDA and CDR2 is SQIVND (reference sequence). There are 15 residues in the CDR3. In nucleotides, the CDR3 is TGTGCCAGTAGTGCCCTCCGGGACAGTTCCTACGAGCAGTACTTC. This gives the protein CASSALRDSSYEQYF.

V usage is TRBV5-5 and J usage is TRBJ2-7; 13 bases are shared with TRBD2. The ends lost 4 bases at V and 5 bases at J; junction bases unmatched: 6. The germline V gene encodes CDR1 SGHKS and CDR2 YYEKEE (reference sequence). This CDR3 contains 15 residues. This chain's CDR3 is CASSILAGGLDEQYF. The CDR3 DNA is TGTGCCAGCAGCATACTAGCGGGGGGGTTAGACGAGCAGTACTTC.

The chain carries TRBV29-1 and TRBJ1-3, with D possibly being TRBD1 (5 bases). The CDR3 loop spans 14 amino acids. Trimming took 7 bases from V and 2 from J, leaving 15 bases between them. Germline V gene lookup returns CDR1 SQVTM and CDR2 ANQGSEA. The CDR3 loop reads CSAAMGGTGNTIYF. The CDR3 DNA reads TGCAGCGCCGCAATGGGGGGGACTGGAAACACCATATATTTT. The entire variable domain, with the rest obtained from reference TRBV29-1 and TRBJ1-3, is as follows: SAVISQKPSRDICQRGTSLTIQCQVDSQVTMMFWYRQQPGQSLTLIATANQGSEATYESGFVIDKFPISRPNLTFSTLTVSNMSPEDSSIYLCSAAMGGTGNTIYFGEGSWLTVV.

This clone was counted a single time. The chain couples TRBV19 to TRBJ2-7; D is perhaps TRBD1 (6 bases). Trimming stripped 3 bases from V and 2 bases from J, with 11 bases between. The length of the CDR3 is 14 residues. Per the germline V gene, CDR1 is LNHDA and CDR2 is SQIVND (reference sequence). The CDR3 region has the DNA TGTGCCAGTAGTATGGGGACACTTGCCTACGAGCAGTACTTC. It is translated as CASSMGTLAYEQYF.

This clone was detected once. V and J are TRBV27 and TRBJ1-5, with 8 bases that match TRBD1. Germline values: CDR1 MNHEY, CDR2 SMNVEV (reference sequence). The CDR3 has 16 amino acids. V was clipped by 4 bases and J by 5 bases; unmatched bases: 10. As DNA, the CDR3 is TGTGCCAGCAGTTCGGGCAGGGGGCGGTGGGATCAGCCCCAGCATTTT. It is translated as CASSSGRGRWDQPQHF.

This chain joins TRBV14 and TRBJ1-1; D not certain. V was clipped by 0 bases and J by 13 bases, with 15 bases between them. There are 13 residues in the CDR3. CDR1 and CDR2 from the germline V gene are SGHDN and FVKESK. In DNA, the CDR3 is TGTGCCAGCAGCCAAGATGTAGAAGGGAGAGGTTTCTTT. Translation gives CASSQDVEGRGFF.

On this clone: Other DNA sequences in the same sample also yield this CDR3. The V call is TRBV19, the J call TRBJ2-1, with a tentative D call TRBD2 (5 bases). The CDR3 runs to 14 residues. Trimming left V 10 bases short and J 0 bases short, with 13 bases between. The germline gives CDR1 LNHDA, CDR2 SQIVND (reference sequence). For the CDR3, the DNA is TGTGCCATCTCAAGAGGGAGCTCCTACAATGAGCAGTTCTTC. Residues: CAISRGSSYNEQFF.

Regarding this clone: The identical CDR3 is also encoded by other nucleotide sequences in the sample. This chain links TRBV4-3 with TRBJ2-1, with no clear D. V was clipped by 1 base and J by 6 bases, with 7 bases between them. The CDR3 is 13 amino acids. CDR1 is LGHNA, CDR2 YSLEER, per germline. The CDR3 protein is CASSQGPGNEQFF. CDR3 in DNA: TGCGCCAGCAGCCAAGGCCCGGGCAATGAGCAGTTCTTC.

This clone has just a few counts. The rearrangement links TRBV10-3 to TRBJ1-5; perhaps TRBD1 as D (6 bases). The V end lost 8 bases, the J end lost 0 bases, and 14 bases lay between the germline ends. Per the germline V gene, CDR1 is ENHRY and CDR2 is SYGVKD. This CDR3 has 15 amino acids. DNA of the CDR3: TGTGCCATCGGCACAGGGCCAGATAGCAATCAGCCCCAGCATTTT. This translates into CAIGTGPDSNQPQHF.

The J gene is TRBJ2-5, the V gene TRBV10-3; possible D gene TRBD1, 5 bases. Germline-derived CDR1 and CDR2 are ENHRY and SYGVKD. V dropped 5 bases and J dropped 5 bases, with 21 bases sitting between them. This CDR3 is built from 16 residues. The chain's CDR3 is CAISPAQGRGEETQYF. In DNA, the CDR3 is TGTGCCATCAGTCCCGCGCAAGGAAGGGGCGAGGAGACCCAGTACTTC.

The chain couples TRBV5-5 to TRBJ1-1; D possibly corresponds to TRBD1 (5 bases). Between the trimmed V and J ends, which lost 1 base and 5 bases, there was a span of 18 bases. CDR3 length: 16 residues. Germline CDR1 and CDR2: SGHKS and YYEKEE (reference sequence). The CDR3 region has the DNA TGTGCCAGCAGCTTGTCCTCTGTCAGGGTGGGAACTGAAGCTTTCTTT. As protein: CASSLSSVRVGTEAFF.

This chain links TRBV5-1 with TRBJ1-5; possible D gene TRBD1, 6 bases. With 3 bases removed from V and 7 bases from J, the gap between germline ends came to 14 bases. The CDR3 is 14 amino acids. Germline-derived CDR1 and CDR2 are SGHRS and YFSETQ. Here the CDR3 reads CASSSDPGAQPQHF. CDR3 DNA sequence: TGCGCCAGCAGCTCTGACCCAGGGGCGCAGCCCCAGCATTTT.

This chain connects TRBV9 to TRBJ2-5; tentatively, D is TRBD1 (7 bases). The DNA end is more similar to TRBJ2-7, so the J call may be wrong. The germline V gene has CDR1 SGDLS and CDR2 YYNGEE. The CDR3 extends over 12 amino acids. In DNA, the CDR3 is TGTGCCAGCAGCGTTCAGGGGGGCGAGCAGTACTTC. Translated, it gives CASSVQGGEQYF.

V gene TRBV5-4 combines with J gene TRBJ1-5; D unresolved. Trimming cost V 0 bases and J 5 bases, with 6 bases left between them. CDR3 length: 13 residues. Looked up from germline, CDR1 is SGHNT and CDR2 is YYREEE (reference sequence). CDR3 bases: TGTGCCAGCAGCTTGGGAGGCGATCAGCCCCAGCATTTT. It translates to CASSLGGDQPQHF.

This clone was counted a single time. The chain is built from TRBV7-2 and TRBJ2-2; tentative D call: TRBD2 (5 bases). The V gene's germline CDR1 is SGHTA and CDR2 FQGNSA. V lost 5 bases and J lost 7, with 8 bases in between. The length of the CDR3 is 12 residues. CDR3 loop: CASSPRVGELFF. DNA of the CDR3: TGTGCCAGCAGCCCGCGGGTCGGGGAGCTGTTTTTT.

The V call is TRBV4-2, the J call TRBJ1-6, with 7 bases lining up with TRBD1. CDR3 size: 15 residues. Trimming took 2 bases from V and 6 from J; bases not matched to a gene: 4. CDR1 and CDR2 (germline): LGHNA, YNFKEQ. The CDR3, as DNA: TGTGCCAGCAGCCAAAAAAACAGGGGTAATTCACCCCTCCACTTT. This sequence encodes CASSQKNRGNSPLHF.